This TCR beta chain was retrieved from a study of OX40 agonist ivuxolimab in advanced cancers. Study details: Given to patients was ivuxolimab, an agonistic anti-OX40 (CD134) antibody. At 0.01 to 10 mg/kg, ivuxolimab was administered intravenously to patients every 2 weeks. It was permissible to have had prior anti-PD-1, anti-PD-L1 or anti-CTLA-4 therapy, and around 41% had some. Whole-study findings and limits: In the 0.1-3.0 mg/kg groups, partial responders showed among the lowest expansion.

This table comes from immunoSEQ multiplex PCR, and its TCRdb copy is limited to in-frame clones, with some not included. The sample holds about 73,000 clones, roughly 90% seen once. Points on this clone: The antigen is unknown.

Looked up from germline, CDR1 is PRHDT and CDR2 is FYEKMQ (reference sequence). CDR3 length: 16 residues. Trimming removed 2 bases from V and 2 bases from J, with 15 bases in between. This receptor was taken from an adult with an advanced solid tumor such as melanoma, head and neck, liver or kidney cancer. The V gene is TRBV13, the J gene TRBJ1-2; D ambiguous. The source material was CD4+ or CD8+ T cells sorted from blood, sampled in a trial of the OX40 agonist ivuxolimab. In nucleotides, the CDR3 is TGTGCCAGCAGCTTATTCTCTGGGGAGGAGAACTATGGCTACACCTTC. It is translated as CASSLFSGEENYGYTF.